The source of this T cell receptor (beta chain) is a study of cytomegalovirus exposure and HLA in healthy donors. Study-level points and caveats: Among donors in an Asian-associated ancestry cluster, a later analysis reportedly found fewer N-insertions than the roughly 700-donor mean.

Concerning this clone itself: Its antigen is still unknown.

From germline, CDR1 is SGHRS and CDR2 YFSETQ. The V and J ends lost 4 bases and 1 base, in that order; junction bases with no gene match: 4. This CDR3 is built from 16 residues. Every donor was a healthy person donating bone marrow. Vbeta (60) and Jbeta (13) primers were used in the PCR. Libraries were prepared by immunoSEQ multiplex PCR; TCRdb keeps only in-frame clonotypes and omits some of them. The sample shows some 250,000 clones, around 76% of them seen only once. The sequenced sample consisted of PBMCs. V usage is TRBV5-1 and J usage is TRBJ2-4; TRBD1 agrees at 11 bases. The receptor was isolated from a woman in her thirties or forties in good health and CMV-seropositive. CDR3 amino acids: CASSPGTGGAKNIQYF. The CDR3 DNA reads as TGCGCCAGCAGCCCTGGGACAGGGGGTGCCAAAAACATTCAGTACTTC. Full variable domain (missing parts from reference TRBV5-1 and TRBJ2-4): KAGVTQTPRYLIKTRGQQVTLSCSPISGHRSVSWYQQTPGQGLQFLFEYFSETQRNKGNFPGRFSGRQFSNSRSEMNVSTLELGDSALYLCASSPGTGGAKNIQYFGAGTRLSVL.